These 24 T cell receptor beta chains originate from one sample sequenced in a study of blood T cell repertoires in COVID-19. Clones were read by immunoSEQ multiplex PCR, and TCRdb kept only the in-frame ones, dropping some. This repertoire shows under 250,000 clones, 83% found once; its top ten account for roughly 4.8%. Sequencing was carried out using PBMCs or T cells enriched from blood (not recorded which). The source of these receptors is a woman between 45 and 60 years old who had been exposed to COVID-19.

The chain carries TRBV7-6 and TRBJ2-1; a possible D gene is TRBD1 (7 bases). The CDR3 covers 16 residues. Germline V CDR1 and CDR2: SGHVS, FNYEAQ. The germline V and J ends were trimmed by 3 bases and 5 bases, with 17 bases remaining between them. CDR3 residues: CASSLGGTARNNEQFF. The CDR3 DNA is TGTGCCAGCAGCTTGGGCGGGACAGCTAGAAACAATGAGCAGTTCTTC. The entire variable domain, with the rest obtained from reference TRBV7-6 and TRBJ2-1, is as follows: GAGVSQSPRYKVTKRGQDVALRCDPISGHVSLYWYRQALGQGPEFLTYFNYEAQQDKSGLPNDRFSAERPEGSISTLTIQRTEQRDSAMYRCASSLGGTARNNEQFFGPGTRLTVL.

The chain is built from TRBV10-1 and TRBJ2-3; D perhaps matches TRBD1 (6 bases). V was pared by 3 bases and J by 4 bases, with 8 bases between. The CDR3 consists of 13 residues. Germline loops: CDR1 WNHNN, CDR2 SYGVQD (reference sequence). The CDR3 is CASSDGGADTQYF. CDR3 bases: TGCGCCAGCAGTGATGGGGGCGCAGATACGCAGTATTTT.

J is TRBJ1-5 and V is TRBV19; D is possibly TRBD1 (5 bases). The V end lost 6 bases, the J end lost 6 bases, and 18 bases lay between the germline ends. The CDR3 spans 15 residues. CDR1 and CDR2 from the germline V gene are LNHDA and SQIVND (reference sequence). DNA for the CDR3: TGTGCCAGTAGGACCGGGGGGAGGGGTAGTCAGCCCCAGCATTTT. Encoded protein: CASRTGGRGSQPQHF. Using reference TRBV19 and TRBJ1-5 for the parts outside the CDR3, the full variable domain is DGGITQSPKYLFRKEGQNVTLSCEQNLNHDAMYWYRQDPGQGLRLIYYSQIVNDFQKGDIAEGYSVSREKKESFPLTVTSAQKNPTAFYLCASRTGGRGSQPQHFGDGTRLSIL.

V and J are TRBV30 and TRBJ2-1; 7 nucleotides match TRBD2. V lost 1 base to trimming and J lost 3 bases; unmatched junction nucleotides: 6. Germline CDR1 GTSNPN, CDR2 SVGIG (reference sequence). CDR3 size: 15 residues. DNA of the CDR3: TGTGCCTGGAGTGACGGTAGCGGGCTCTACAATGAGCAGTTCTTC. Amino acid sequence: CAWSDGSGLYNEQFF.

This clone was counted a single time. A junction end diverges from the germline sequence, so it may reflect a read error. The chain uses TRBV19 and TRBJ1-2; TRBD1 matches 8 bases. The CDR3 is 11 amino acids. Germline V CDR1 and CDR2: LNHDA, SQIVND (reference sequence). The CDR3 reads CASRGQAGKSF. The CDR3 DNA sequence: TGTGCCAGTAGGGGACAGGCAGGTAAATCGTTC. Variable domain in full (rest from reference TRBV19 and TRBJ1-2): DGGITQSPKYLFRKEGQNVTLSCEQNLNHDAMYWYRQDPGQGLRLIYYSQIVNDFQKGDIAEGYSVSREKKESFPLTVTSAQKNPTAFYLCASRGQAGKSFGSGTRLTVV.

The CDR3 is CASSSTQGRGYGYTF. CDR3 nucleotide sequence: TGTGCCAGCAGCTCGACACAGGGACGGGGCTATGGCTACACCTTC. The chain uses TRBV7-9 and TRBJ1-2; D is perhaps TRBD1 (6 bases). V was pared by 4 bases and J by 4 bases, with 16 bases between. This CDR3 is built from 15 residues. Germline CDR1 reads SEHNR; CDR2 reads FQNEAQ (reference sequence).

The chain joins TRBV5-1 to TRBJ2-1; D remains ambiguous. This CDR3 region has 14 residues. Germline-derived CDR1 and CDR2 are SGHRS and YFSETQ. Between the trimmed V and J ends, which lost 4 bases and 1 base, there was a span of 9 bases. The CDR3 is CASSLAGSYNEQFF. CDR3 coding DNA: TGCGCCAGCAGCCTGGCCGGGTCCTACAATGAGCAGTTCTTC.

The J gene is TRBJ1-2, the V gene TRBV24-1; tentatively, D is TRBD1 (6 bases). Trimming left V 6 bases short and J 2 bases short, with 9 bases between. CDR1 and CDR2 (germline): KGHDR, SFDVKD. The CDR3 is 13 residues long. This CDR3 is CATSTRGNYGYTF. The DNA for the CDR3 is TGTGCCACCAGTACCAGGGGCAACTATGGCTACACCTTC.

The J gene is TRBJ2-6, the V gene TRBV7-9; D unclear. Germline values: CDR1 SEHNR, CDR2 FQNEAQ (reference sequence). The V and J ends lost 5 bases and 0 bases respectively, with 20 bases between them. The CDR3 spans 19 residues. The CDR3 sequence is CASSAIAPSPLSGANVLTF. DNA of the CDR3: TGTGCCAGCAGCGCGATTGCCCCGAGCCCCCTCTCTGGGGCCAACGTCCTGACTTTC.

The CDR3 protein is CASSTPDSYSPLHF. Here the CDR3 DNA reads TGTGCCAGCAGTACGCCGGACAGCTACTCACCCCTCCACTTT. J is TRBJ1-6 and V is TRBV28; TRBD1 might be the D (6 bases). Per the germline V gene, CDR1 is MDHEN and CDR2 is SYDVKM. The CDR3 sequence is 14 residues long. V dropped 5 bases and J dropped 10 bases, with 15 bases sitting between them.

The chain has TRBV11-2 and TRBJ2-1, with unresolved D. Trimming took off 4 bases at V and 2 bases at J, with 15 bases between the two ends. Germline V lookup: CDR1 SGHAT, CDR2 FQNNGV. CDR3 length: 16 amino acids. CDR3: CASSSPVISPYNEQFF. The DNA for the CDR3 is TGTGCCAGCAGCTCCCCGGTTATAAGCCCCTACAATGAGCAGTTCTTC.

The chain uses TRBV19 and TRBJ1-2; D remains unclear. Trimming cost V 2 bases and J 2 bases, with 6 bases left between them. Per germline, CDR1 LNHDA and CDR2 SQIVND (reference sequence). The CDR3 covers 13 residues. CDR3 nucleotides: TGTGCCAGTAGTATACAATCCAACTATGGCTACACCTTC. Its translation: CASSIQSNYGYTF.

The chain carries TRBV7-9 and TRBJ1-2, with D tentatively TRBD1 (6 bases). Per germline, CDR1 SEHNR and CDR2 FQNEAQ (reference sequence). The CDR3 is made up of 14 amino acids. V lost 3 bases and J 5 bases, leaving 13 bases between the germline ends. CDR3 nucleotides: TGTGCCAGCAGCTTGTGGGGGGGCTTATATGGCTACACCTTC. Its translation: CASSLWGGLYGYTF.

The CDR3 nucleotides are TGTGCCAGCAGCTCCGTTACCGGGACAGGGATATATGGCTACACCTTC. Translation gives CASSSVTGTGIYGYTF. This rearrangement joins TRBV5-4 to TRBJ1-2, with 9 bases lining up with TRBD1. CDR3 size: 16 residues. Germline V gives CDR1 SGHNT, CDR2 YYREEE (reference sequence). With 3 bases clipped from V and 5 bases from J, the junction kept 11 bases outside the gene matches.

This sequence joins TRBV3-1 (or the pseudogene TRBV3-2) and TRBJ1-1, with D unresolved. The CDR3 is 12 amino acids. The V end was cut by 4 bases, the J end by 4 bases, with 7 bases between. Germline CDR1 and CDR2: LGHDT and YNNKEL (reference sequence). Here the CDR3 DNA reads TGTGCCAGCAGCCTGACTAGCACTGAAGCTTTCTTT. Translating it yields CASSLTSTEAFF.

The rearrangement links TRBV2 to TRBJ1-2; 9 bases line up with TRBD1. The length of the CDR3 is 16 residues. V shed 1 base and J 7 bases; nucleotides not matched to a gene: 10. Germline loops: CDR1 SNHLY, CDR2 FYNNEI. The chain's CDR3 is CASSEDYSTGGFGYTF. Written as DNA, the CDR3 is TGTGCCAGCAGTGAAGATTACTCGACAGGGGGATTTGGCTACACCTTC. Looking up the rest from reference TRBV2 and TRBJ1-2 gives the full variable domain: EPEVTQTPSHQVTQMGQEVILRCVPISNHLYFYWYRQILGQKVEFLVSFYNNEISEKSEIFDDQFSVERPDGSNFTLKIRSTKLEDSAMYFCASSEDYSTGGFGYTFGSGTRLTVV.

The chain combines TRBV29-1 with TRBJ2-2; D is unclear. CDR1 SQVTM and CDR2 ANQGSEA come from the germline V gene. V was pared by 6 bases and J by 0 bases, with 11 bases between. This CDR3 is 14 amino acids long. The CDR3 DNA reads as TGCAGCGTCCGACTTGGTCCGAACACCGGGGAGCTGTTTTTT. This encodes CSVRLGPNTGELFF.

As DNA, the CDR3 is TGCGCCAGCAGCTTGGGGGACAGCCTTTACGAGCAGTACTTC. Amino acids: CASSLGDSLYEQYF. The chain carries TRBV5-1 and TRBJ2-7; 7 positions match TRBD1. J was trimmed by 4 bases and V by 0 bases; bases with no gene match: 4. Germline V gene data show CDR1 as SGHRS and CDR2 as YFSETQ. The CDR3 consists of 14 residues.

V and J are TRBV5-1 and TRBJ2-1; possibly TRBD2 for D (6 bases). The CDR3 is 14 residues long. Germline V gene sequence: CDR1 SGHRS, CDR2 YFSETQ. V was pared by 4 bases and J by 10 bases, with 18 bases between. This chain's CDR3 is CASSASPGLPEQFF. In nucleotides, the CDR3 is TGCGCCAGCAGCGCGAGCCCGGGACTCCCGGAGCAGTTCTTC.

Only a few counts were recorded for this clone. The chain has TRBV7-9 and TRBJ1-1; 9 bases fit TRBD1. V lost 4 bases and J lost 1; bases outside the gene matches: 7. The germline gives CDR1 SEHNR, CDR2 FQNEAQ (reference sequence). The CDR3 has 16 residues. The CDR3 nucleotides are TGTGCCAGCAGCTCCCCTCCGGGACAGGGGAACACTGAAGCTTTCTTT. It is translated as CASSSPPGQGNTEAFF.

The chain has TRBV15 and TRBJ2-1; 8 bases match TRBD1. Germline-derived CDR1 and CDR2 are LNHNV and YYDKDF (reference sequence). The CDR3 runs to 13 residues. The V segment lost 4 bases and the J segment 9 bases; nucleotides outside the gene matches: 5. The CDR3 spells CATSTGQGREQFF. CDR3 bases: TGTGCCACCAGCACCGGACAGGGACGTGAGCAGTTCTTC.

This clone was observed once. The V and J genes are TRBV5-1 and TRBJ1-2, with D possibly matching TRBD1 (6 bases). The CDR3 has 14 amino acids. CDR1 is SGHRS, CDR2 YFSETQ, per germline. Trimming stripped 0 bases from V and 8 bases from J, with 14 bases between. The CDR3 region is CASSLAGGAMGYTF. CDR3 nucleotides: TGCGCCAGCAGCTTGGCCGGGGGGGCTATGGGCTACACCTTC.

V usage is TRBV3-1 (or the pseudogene TRBV3-2) and J usage is TRBJ1-6, with TRBD1 matching 8 bases. V gave up 4 bases and J gave up 7 bases; unmatched junction bases: 6. Germline-derived CDR1 and CDR2 are LGHDT and YNNKEL (reference sequence). This CDR3 is 15 amino acids long. The CDR3 is CASSPQPGGNSPLHF. Here the CDR3 DNA reads TGTGCCAGCAGCCCGCAGCCAGGGGGCAATTCACCCCTCCACTTT.

A note on this clone: One end of the junction fails to match germline, which may point to a read error. J is TRBJ1-3 and V is TRBV6-2 or TRBV6-3; the match to TRBD1 covers 7 bases. The CDR3 sequence is 12 residues long. The germline V gene has CDR1 MNHEY and CDR2 SVGEGT. The CDR3 DNA follows: TGTGCCAGCAGCCCCAACCGGGACAGTAGGAATTTT. This gives the protein CASSPNRDSRNF.